This T cell receptor beta chain is from a study of identical twins (dated by TCRdb to 2015 to 2016). About the study as a whole: TCR alpha and beta repertoires from monozygotic twins, unrelated adults of various ages and cord blood were deep-sequenced to test whether fetal clonotypes persist. To rule out contamination, replicate twin experiments were performed at different times with different library preparation protocols. Results the study describes overall, beyond this receptor: Because the same donors could not be followed over many years, the conclusions depended on cross-sectional statistical analysis. A weaker excess of twin sharing was found in beta out-of-frame sequences because the signal-to-noise ratio was lowered by fewer shared sequences. Zero-insertion analyses could be partly confounded by invariant T cells such as MAIT and iNKT, though diverse VJ usage argued against such confounding for most clonotypes. Fewer insertions were carried by abundant cord blood beta clonotypes; a weaker similar trend was observed in young adult naive repertoires, while no such trend was observed in memory repertoires. Recombination models systematically underestimated out-of-frame TCR alpha sharing in monozygotic twins but agreed with sharing between unrelated individuals. Out-of-frame TCR alpha sequences shared between twins showed an excess of low generation-probability sequences compared with coincidental sharing between unrelated individuals.

Library method: 5' RACE. The sequencer listed for this sample is Illumina HiSeq 2000. A universal primer binding site was added through template switching, and the final cDNA carried a unique molecular identifier so that TCR cDNA molecules could be counted accurately. Specific primers in the conserved constant-segment region were used to synthesize first-strand cDNA for TCR alpha and beta chains. To control for contamination, each cDNA library was double barcoded with a SMART-Mk sample barcode plus Illumina barcodes. TruSeq adapter sequences along with Illumina sample barcodes were introduced in two successive PCR steps. The Illumina HiSeq platform was used with custom primers to sequence TCR alpha and beta cDNA libraries. The published analysis was carried out like this. MiGEC was used to process raw reads and extract unique molecular identifiers, and MiXCR was used to find CDR3 positions. For each individual, recombination models were inferred using an EM algorithm with the repgenHMM and IGoR tools. The analysis of shared clonotypes was done with the tcR package in R, with sharing normalized by the product of cloneset sizes. To study raw recombination free of thymic and clonal selection effects, out-of-frame nonproductive sequences were analyzed. TCRdb trimmed the raw reads at Q25, called clones with MiXCR and kept productive beta chains. Every entry covers one CDR3 protein and lists the most common genes and DNA from its rows. The V and J calls come from TCRdb's annotation, not from the publication. This sample is represented by a few hundred thousand distinct CDR3 sequences; roughly 18% of them were singletons. In total, the top ten clones hold 12% of the sample.

A few counts support this clonotype. Which antigen it targets is not known. Within one base of it there is no much larger clone, and no base qualities were kept. All donors were healthy Caucasians. Three unrelated non-twin adults were additionally sequenced: a male aged 18 to 30, a male aged 50 to 60 and a female aged 50 to 60. Miltenyi CD45RO+ enrichment and human naive T-cell isolation kits were used to isolate memory (CD45RO+) and naive T cells from PBMC. Measured from the cysteine to the phenylalanine, the CDR3 is 15 residues long. Left in the record is the CDR3 DNA by itself, 45 bases read in frame from the first base. Sequences GTSNPN (CDR1) and SVGIG (CDR2) are obtained from the germline V gene (reference sequence). V is cut back by 1 base and J by 7 bases, with 8 bases in the junction unmatched.

Material: naive T cells sorted from blood. The cell subset or site label for this specimen denotes: cells isolated with a human naive T-cell isolation kit. The sequence was obtained from a middle-aged man in good health. The chain uses TRBV30 and TRBJ1-4; 8 middle bases align to TRBD1. The bases read TGTGCCTGGAGTGCCGGACAGGGTAGATCTGAAAAACTGTTTTTT. Translated, this is CAWSAGQGRSEKLFF.